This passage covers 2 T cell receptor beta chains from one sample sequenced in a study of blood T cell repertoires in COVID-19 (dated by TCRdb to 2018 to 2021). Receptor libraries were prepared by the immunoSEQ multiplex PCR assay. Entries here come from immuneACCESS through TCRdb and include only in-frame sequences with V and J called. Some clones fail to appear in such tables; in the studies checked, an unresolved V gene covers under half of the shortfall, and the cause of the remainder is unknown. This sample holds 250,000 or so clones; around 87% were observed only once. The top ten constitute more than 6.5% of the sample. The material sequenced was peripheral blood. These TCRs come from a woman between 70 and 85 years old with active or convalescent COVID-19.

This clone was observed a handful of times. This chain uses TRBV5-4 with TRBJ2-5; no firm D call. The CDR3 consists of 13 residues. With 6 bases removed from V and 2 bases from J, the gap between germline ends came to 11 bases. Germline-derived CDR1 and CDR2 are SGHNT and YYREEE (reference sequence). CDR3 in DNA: TGTGCCAGCATGTCTCGGAGTCAAGAGACCCAGTACTTC. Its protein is CASMSRSQETQYF.

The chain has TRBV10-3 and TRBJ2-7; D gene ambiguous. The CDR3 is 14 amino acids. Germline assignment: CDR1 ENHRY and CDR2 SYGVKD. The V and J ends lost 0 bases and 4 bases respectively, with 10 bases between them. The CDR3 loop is CAISESRELYEQYF. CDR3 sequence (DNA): TGTGCCATCAGTGAGTCCCGAGAACTTTACGAGCAGTACTTC.